A selection of T cell receptor beta chains follows, all from one sample in a study of blood T cells in healthy people across ages. TCRdb fed the 5' RACE reads into MiXCR, producing one record per CDR3 protein. The sample has about 1.8 million distinct CDR3 sequences, around 48% seen once; the top ten hold 2.1%. Material: blood. The receptor source for this set is a middle-aged woman in good health. CDR3s include the opening cysteine and the closing phenylalanine or tryptophan. The D gene is left open where the match is weak. Only part of the rows carry a size: once, few, many, or a class if the clone is expanded.

d_call	v_call	clone_size	j_call	cdr3_nt	cdr3_aa
NA	TRBV20-1	few	TRBJ1-5	TGCAGTGTGGCGCGCGGGACAAATCAGCCCCAGCATTTT	CSVARGTNQPQHF
TRBD1	TRBV6-2/TRBV6-3	NA	TRBJ2-3	TGTGCCAGCAGTTACCCGACAGGGAACTGGTTCACAGATACGCAGTATTTT	CASSYPTGNWFTDTQYF
NA	TRBV20-1	once	TRBJ1-6	TGCAGTGCTAGTGAGGGAAACTATAATTCACCCCTCCACTTT	CSASEGNYNSPLHF
NA	TRBV9	few	TRBJ2-3	TGTGCCAGCAGCGTAGGACCGATCCAGGGAGATACGCAGTATTTT	CASSVGPIQGDTQYF
NA	TRBV4-3	NA	TRBJ1-5	TGCGCCAGCAGCCAGACAGCGAAAGGTCAGCCCCAGCATTTT	CASSQTAKGQPQHF
TRBD1	TRBV3-1	NA	TRBJ1-2	TGTGCCAGCAGCCCCTTTCGACAGGGGGCAACCTATGGCTACACCTTC	CASSPFRQGATYGYTF
NA	TRBV6-2/TRBV6-3	few	TRBJ2-3	TGTGCCAGCCTTATCCGTGGAACAGATACGCAGTATTTT	CASLIRGTDTQYF
TRBD2	TRBV20-1	NA	TRBJ2-2	TGCAGTGCTAGAGAACTAGCGGGGGCGGGGGAGCTGTTTTTT	CSARELAGAGELFF
TRBD1	TRBV15	few	TRBJ2-6	TGTGCCACCAGCAGAGATCTCAGACAGGGGGCTGCGGGGGCCAACGTCCTGACTTTC	CATSRDLRQGAAGANVLTF
NA	TRBV28	NA	TRBJ2-5	TGTGCCAGCAGTGAAACGGGACCAGCAGAAAGAGAGACCCAGTACTTC	CASSETGPAERETQYF
NA	TRBV7-8	NA	TRBJ1-2	TGTGCCAGCAGTCCTTCCCCGGGCCCCTATGGCTACACCTTC	CASSPSPGPYGYTF
NA	TRBV7-6	few	TRBJ2-5	TGTGCCAGCAGCCCCTGGGAAACCCGGGTGGAGACCCAGTACTTC	CASSPWETRVETQYF
NA	TRBV12-3/TRBV12-4	NA	TRBJ1-5	TGTGCCAGCAGTCCGGGGCAATTAGGCAATCAGCCCCAGCATTTT	CASSPGQLGNQPQHF
NA	TRBV5-1	NA	TRBJ1-2	TGCGCCAGCAGCCCCGAAATCTGGGGCTATGGCTACACCTTC	CASSPEIWGYGYTF
NA	TRBV27	NA	TRBJ1-6	TGTGCCACCTCCCAGAGCTCCTATAATTCACCCCTCCACTTT	CATSQSSYNSPLHF
TRBD1	TRBV20-1	NA	TRBJ2-3	TGCAGTACATGGAGGGACAGGGCAACAGATACGCAGTATTTT	CSTWRDRATDTQYF
NA	TRBV20-1	few	TRBJ2-5	TGCAGTGCTTGTGGGTGGGAAGAGACCCAGTACTTC	CSACGWEETQYF
NA	TRBV7-9	NA	TRBJ1-5	TGTGCCAGCAGCTCCGGGGTTTACAATCAGCCCCAGCATTTT	CASSSGVYNQPQHF
NA	TRBV2	NA	TRBJ2-5	TGTGCCAGCAGTGAACAGTACTTC	CASSEQYF
NA	TRBV7-2	NA	TRBJ1-5	TGTGCCAGCAGCACAGACGGGGCTGCCAATCAGCCCCAGCATTTT	CASSTDGAANQPQHF
TRBD2	TRBV10-1	NA	TRBJ2-5	TGCGCCAGCAGTGGAAACCTAGCGGGGGGACAAGAGACCCAGTACTTC	CASSGNLAGGQETQYF